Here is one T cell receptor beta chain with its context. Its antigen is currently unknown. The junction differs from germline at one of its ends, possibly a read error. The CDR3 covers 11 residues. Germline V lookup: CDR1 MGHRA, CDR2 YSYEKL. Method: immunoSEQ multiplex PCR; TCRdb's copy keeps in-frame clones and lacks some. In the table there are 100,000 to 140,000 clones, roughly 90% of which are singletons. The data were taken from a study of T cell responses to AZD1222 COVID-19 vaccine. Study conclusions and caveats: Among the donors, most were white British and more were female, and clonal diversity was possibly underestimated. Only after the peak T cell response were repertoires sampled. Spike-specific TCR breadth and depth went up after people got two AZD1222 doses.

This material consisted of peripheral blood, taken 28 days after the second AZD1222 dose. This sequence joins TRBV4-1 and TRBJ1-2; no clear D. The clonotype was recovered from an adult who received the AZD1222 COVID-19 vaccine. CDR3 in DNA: TGCGCCAGCAGCCAAGATCGAGGGAGGGACTTC. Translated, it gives CASSQDRGRDF.